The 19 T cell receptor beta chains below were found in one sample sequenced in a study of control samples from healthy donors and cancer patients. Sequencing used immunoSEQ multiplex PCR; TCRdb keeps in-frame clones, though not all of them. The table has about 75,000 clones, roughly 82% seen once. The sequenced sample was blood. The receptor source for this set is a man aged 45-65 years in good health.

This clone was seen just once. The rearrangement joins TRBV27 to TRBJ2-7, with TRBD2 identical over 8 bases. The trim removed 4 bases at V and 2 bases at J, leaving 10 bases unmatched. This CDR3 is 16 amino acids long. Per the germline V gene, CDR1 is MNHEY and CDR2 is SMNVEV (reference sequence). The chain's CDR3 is CASSYSGGRSAYEQYF. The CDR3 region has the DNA TGTGCCAGCAGTTACTCGGGGGGGCGTTCAGCCTACGAGCAGTACTTC.

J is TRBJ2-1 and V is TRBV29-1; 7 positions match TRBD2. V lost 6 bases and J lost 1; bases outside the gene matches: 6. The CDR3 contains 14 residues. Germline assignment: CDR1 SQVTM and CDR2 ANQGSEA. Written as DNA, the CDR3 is TGCAGCGTCTTCCTAGCGGAATCCTACAATGAGCAGTTCTTC. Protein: CSVFLAESYNEQFF.

CDR3 protein: CASSLGLARFHEQYF. CDR3 nucleotides: TGTGCCAGCAGTTTAGGACTAGCGAGATTCCACGAGCAGTACTTC. The J gene is TRBJ2-7, the V gene TRBV28; the match to TRBD2 covers 9 bases. J gave up 5 bases and V 2 bases, and 7 bases lay outside the gene matches. CDR3 length equals 15 residues. Germline V CDR1 and CDR2: MDHEN, SYDVKM. The complete variable domain, with remaining parts taken from reference TRBV28 and TRBJ2-7, reads DVKVTQSSRYLVKRTGEKVFLECVQDMDHENMFWYRQDPGLGLRLIYFSYDVKMKEKGDIPEGYSVSREKKERFSLILESASTNQTSMYLCASSLGLARFHEQYFGPGTRLTVT.

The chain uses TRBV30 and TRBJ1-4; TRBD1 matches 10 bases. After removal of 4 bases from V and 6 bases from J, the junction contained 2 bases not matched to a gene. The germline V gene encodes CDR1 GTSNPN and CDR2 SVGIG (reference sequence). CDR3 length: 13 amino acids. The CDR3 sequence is CAWKDRGHEKLFF. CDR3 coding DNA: TGTGCCTGGAAAGACAGGGGGCATGAAAAACTGTTTTTT.

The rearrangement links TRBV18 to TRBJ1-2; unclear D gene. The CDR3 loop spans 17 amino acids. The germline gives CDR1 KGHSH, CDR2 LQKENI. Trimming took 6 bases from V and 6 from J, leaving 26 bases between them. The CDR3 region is CASSRNPPRSLADGYTF. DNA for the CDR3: TGTGCCAGCTCGCGTAACCCTCCCCGTTCACTAGCGGATGGCTACACCTTC.

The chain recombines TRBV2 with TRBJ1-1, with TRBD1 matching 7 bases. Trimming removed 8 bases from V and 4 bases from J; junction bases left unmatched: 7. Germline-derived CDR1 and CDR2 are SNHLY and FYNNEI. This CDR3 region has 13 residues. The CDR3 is CASGGQPGTEAFF. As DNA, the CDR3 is TGTGCCAGCGGGGGACAGCCGGGCACTGAAGCTTTCTTT.

CDR3: CASSVSGQNYGYTF. The CDR3 DNA sequence: TGTGCCAGTAGTGTATCCGGACAGAACTATGGCTACACCTTC. The V gene is TRBV19, the J gene TRBJ1-2; D might be TRBD1 (6 bases). V lost 5 bases, J lost 2 bases, and 12 bases lay in between. The CDR3 has 14 residues. Germline-derived CDR1 and CDR2 are LNHDA and SQIVND (reference sequence).

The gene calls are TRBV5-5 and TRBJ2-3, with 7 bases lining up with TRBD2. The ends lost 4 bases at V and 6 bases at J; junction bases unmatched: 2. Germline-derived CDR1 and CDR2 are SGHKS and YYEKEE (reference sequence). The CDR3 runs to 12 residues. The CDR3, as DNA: TGTGCCAGCAGCCGGCGGGAGGATACGCAGTATTTT. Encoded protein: CASSRREDTQYF.

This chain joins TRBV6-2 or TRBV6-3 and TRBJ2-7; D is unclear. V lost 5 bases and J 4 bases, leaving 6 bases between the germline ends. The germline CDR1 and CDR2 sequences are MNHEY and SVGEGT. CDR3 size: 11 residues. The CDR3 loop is CASSLGYEQYF. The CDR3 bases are TGTGCCAGCAGTCTTGGATACGAGCAGTACTTC.

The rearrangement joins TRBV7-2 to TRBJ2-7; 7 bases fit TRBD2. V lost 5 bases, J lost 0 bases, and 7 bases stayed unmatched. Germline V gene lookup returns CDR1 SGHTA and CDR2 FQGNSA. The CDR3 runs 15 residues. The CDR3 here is CASSPGASGSYEQYF. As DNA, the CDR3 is TGTGCCAGCAGCCCCGGGGCTAGCGGCTCCTACGAGCAGTACTTC.

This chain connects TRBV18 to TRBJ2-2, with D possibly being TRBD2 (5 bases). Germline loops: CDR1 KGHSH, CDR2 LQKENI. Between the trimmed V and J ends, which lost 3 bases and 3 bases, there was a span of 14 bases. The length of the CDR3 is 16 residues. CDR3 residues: CASSPMAGLYTGELFF. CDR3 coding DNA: TGTGCCAGCTCACCGATGGCAGGACTTTACACCGGGGAGCTGTTTTTT.

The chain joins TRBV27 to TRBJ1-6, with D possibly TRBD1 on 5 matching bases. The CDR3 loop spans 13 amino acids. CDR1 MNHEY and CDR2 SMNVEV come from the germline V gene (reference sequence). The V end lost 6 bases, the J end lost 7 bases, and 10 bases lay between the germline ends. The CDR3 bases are TGTGCCAGCAGAGACAGAGCAAATTCACCCCTCCACTTT. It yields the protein CASRDRANSPLHF.

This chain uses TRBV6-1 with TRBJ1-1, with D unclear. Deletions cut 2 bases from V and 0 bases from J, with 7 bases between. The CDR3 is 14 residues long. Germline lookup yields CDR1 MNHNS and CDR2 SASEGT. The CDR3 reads CASSEQILNTEAFF. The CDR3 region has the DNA TGTGCCAGCAGTGAACAAATATTGAACACTGAAGCTTTCTTT.

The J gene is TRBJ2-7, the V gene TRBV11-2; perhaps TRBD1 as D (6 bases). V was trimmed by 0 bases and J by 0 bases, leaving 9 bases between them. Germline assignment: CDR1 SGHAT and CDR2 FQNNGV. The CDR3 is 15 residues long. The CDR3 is CASSLDGGNSYEQYF. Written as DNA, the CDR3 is TGTGCCAGCAGCTTAGATGGGGGCAACTCCTACGAGCAGTACTTC.

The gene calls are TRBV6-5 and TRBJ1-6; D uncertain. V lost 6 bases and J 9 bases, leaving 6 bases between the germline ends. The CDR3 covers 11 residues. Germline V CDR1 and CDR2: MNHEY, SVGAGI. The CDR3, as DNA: TGTGCCAGCAGCTCCCCTTCACCCCTCCACTTT. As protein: CASSSPSPLHF.

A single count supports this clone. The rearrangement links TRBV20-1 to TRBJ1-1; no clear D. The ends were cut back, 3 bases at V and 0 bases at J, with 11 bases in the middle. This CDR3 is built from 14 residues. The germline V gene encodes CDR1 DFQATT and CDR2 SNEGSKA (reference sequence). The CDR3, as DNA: TGCAGTGCTAGTAAGCAGATCATGAACACTGAAGCTTTCTTT. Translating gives CSASKQIMNTEAFF.

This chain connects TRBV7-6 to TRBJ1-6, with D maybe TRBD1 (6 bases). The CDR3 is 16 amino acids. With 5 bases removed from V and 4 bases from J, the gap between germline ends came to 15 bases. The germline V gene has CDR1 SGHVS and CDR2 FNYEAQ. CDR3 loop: CASSRGGAGYNSPLHF. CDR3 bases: TGTGCCAGCAGCAGGGGGGGGGCAGGTTATAATTCACCCCTCCACTTT.

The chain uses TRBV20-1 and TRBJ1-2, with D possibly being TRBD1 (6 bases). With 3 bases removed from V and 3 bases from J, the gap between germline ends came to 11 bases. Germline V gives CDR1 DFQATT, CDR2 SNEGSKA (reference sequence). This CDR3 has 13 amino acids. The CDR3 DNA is TGCAGTGCTAGTACGACAGGAGACTATGGCTACACCTTC. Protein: CSASTTGDYGYTF.

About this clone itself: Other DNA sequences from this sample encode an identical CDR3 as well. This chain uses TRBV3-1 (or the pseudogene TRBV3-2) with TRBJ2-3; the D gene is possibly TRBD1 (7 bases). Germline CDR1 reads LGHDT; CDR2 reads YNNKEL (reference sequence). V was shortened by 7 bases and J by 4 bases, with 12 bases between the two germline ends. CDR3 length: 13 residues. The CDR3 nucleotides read TGTGCCAGCAACCAGGGGGGACCAGATACGCAGTATTTT. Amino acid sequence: CASNQGGPDTQYF.